Here is one TCR beta chain with its context. CDR3 length: 16 residues. Trimming pared 4 bases from V and 3 bases from J, leaving 17 bases between. CDR1 MDHEN and CDR2 SYDVKM come from the germline V gene. These data originate in a study of T cells after posttransplantation cyclophosphamide. Treatment was busulfan-fludarabine conditioning, a marrow graft, and cyclophosphamide on days +3 and +4. Profiling relied on immunoSEQ multiplex PCR, and the TCRdb table lists in-frame clones only, not all of them. The repertoire holds 35,000 to 40,000 clones, with around 78% as singletons. The receptor's source is a female patient between 40 and 50 years old who received an allogeneic stem cell transplant from a related donor, was CMV-positive, and had no GVHD. Some T cells may possibly be graft donor cells. The J gene is TRBJ2-3, the V gene TRBV28; TRBD2 might be the D (6 bases). The input for sequencing was CD4+ T cells sorted from blood, taken 1,800 to 2,000 days after a stem cell transplant with posttransplant cyclophosphamide. CDR3: CASSSLGLPGTDTQYF. CDR3 nucleotides: TGTGCCAGCAGTTCGTTGGGACTTCCGGGGACAGATACGCAGTATTTT.